Listed here are 9 T cell receptor beta chains from one sample, sequenced in a study of OX40 agonist ivuxolimab in advanced cancers. Using immunoSEQ multiplex PCR, the repertoire was profiled, and TCRdb retains in-frame clones only, with some absent. The sample lists some 67,000 clones, 85% occurring once. Source: CD4+ or CD8+ T cells sorted from blood, taken in a trial of the OX40 agonist ivuxolimab. The receptors derive from an adult with an advanced solid tumor such as melanoma, head and neck, liver or kidney cancer.

This rearrangement joins TRBV19 to TRBJ1-5; TRBD1 might be the D (5 bases). CDR1 LNHDA and CDR2 SQIVND come from the germline V gene (reference sequence). Trimming shortened V by 5 bases and J by 0 bases, and 11 bases separated the two germline ends. CDR3 size: 15 residues. CDR3 protein: CASSGWGVSNQPQHF. The CDR3 nucleotides read TGTGCCAGTAGTGGGTGGGGGGTTAGCAATCAGCCCCAGCATTTT.

The chain is built from TRBV18 and TRBJ2-7, with TRBD1 matching over 7 bases. Looked up from germline, CDR1 is KGHSH and CDR2 is LQKENI. This CDR3 is built from 13 residues. J gave up 4 bases and V 3 bases, and 3 bases lay outside the gene matches. CDR3 DNA: TGTGCCAGCTCACCCGCGACAGGGTACGAGCAGTACTTC. This translates into CASSPATGYEQYF.

CDR3 nucleotide sequence: TGTGCCAGCAGGCCACAGGGTTTTTCTGAAGCTTTCTTT. It yields the protein CASRPQGFSEAFF. J is TRBJ1-1 and V is TRBV6-5; D may be TRBD1 (6 bases). This CDR3 is 13 amino acids long. Germline values: CDR1 MNHEY, CDR2 SVGAGI. V shed 6 bases and J shed 6 bases, with 14 bases lying between them.

The rearrangement links TRBV7-2 to TRBJ2-7; D unresolved. The CDR3 is made up of 13 amino acids. CDR1 is SGHTA and CDR2 is FQGNSA in the germline V gene. V lost 5 bases and J 6 bases, leaving 14 bases between the germline ends. For the CDR3, the DNA is TGTGCCAGCAGCCCTGGGCCTCTCCGCGAGCAGTACTTC. Encoded protein: CASSPGPLREQYF.

This chain links TRBV2 with TRBJ2-3; TRBD2 is a possible D gene (7 bases). This CDR3 contains 13 residues. Trimming cost V 10 bases and J 6 bases, with 17 bases left between them. CDR1 is SNHLY, CDR2 FYNNEI, per germline. As DNA, the CDR3 is TGTGCCACCAAATTAGGGGGGGCGGATACGCAGTATTTT. It encodes CATKLGGADTQYF.

This chain uses TRBV7-6 with TRBJ2-1; 12 bases fit TRBD2. This CDR3 region has 16 residues. J was trimmed by 4 bases and V by 6 bases; bases with no gene match: 7. Per the germline V gene, CDR1 is SGHVS and CDR2 is FNYEAQ. CDR3 bases: TGTGCCAGCAGTGCCGCTAGCGGGAGGGGATACAATGAGCAGTTCTTC. Residues: CASSAASGRGYNEQFF.

V is TRBV21-1 and J is TRBJ2-5. The better agreement between TRBJ2-7 and the DNA end casts doubt on the J call. TRBV21-1 is reported as a pseudogene. The CDR3 has 13 amino acids. The chain's CDR3 is CASSHSMGNEQYF. For the CDR3, the DNA is TGTGCCAGCAGCCATAGCATGGGAAACGAGCAGTACTTC.

The chain links TRBV2 to TRBJ2-7; D remains unclear. With 6 bases removed from V and 3 bases from J, the gap between germline ends came to 6 bases. Germline CDR1 and CDR2: SNHLY and FYNNEI. The CDR3 covers 11 residues. CDR3 bases: TGTGCCAGCAGCGAATACTACGAGCAGTACTTC. Amino acids: CASSEYYEQYF.

This clone was found a few times. The rearrangement uses TRBV7-2 and TRBJ1-1; D not certain. This CDR3 is built from 13 residues. Trimming took 6 bases from V and 3 from J, leaving 11 bases between them. In germline, CDR1 is SGHTA, CDR2 FQGNSA. The CDR3 is CASSPVVDTEAFF. In DNA form, the CDR3 reads TGTGCCAGCAGTCCCGTGGTGGACACTGAAGCTTTCTTT.